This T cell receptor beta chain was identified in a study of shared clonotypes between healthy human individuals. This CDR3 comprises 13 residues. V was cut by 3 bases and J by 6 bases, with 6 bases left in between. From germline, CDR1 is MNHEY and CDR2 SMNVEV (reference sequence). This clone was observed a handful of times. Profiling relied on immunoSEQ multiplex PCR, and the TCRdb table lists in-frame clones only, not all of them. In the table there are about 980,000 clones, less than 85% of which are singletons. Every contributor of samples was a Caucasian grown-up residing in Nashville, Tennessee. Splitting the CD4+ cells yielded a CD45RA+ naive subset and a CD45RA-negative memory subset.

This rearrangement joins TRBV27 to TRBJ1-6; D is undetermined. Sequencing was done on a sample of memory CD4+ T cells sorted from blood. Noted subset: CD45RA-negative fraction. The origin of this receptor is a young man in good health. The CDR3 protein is CASSLRTNSPLHF. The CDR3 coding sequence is TGTGCCAGCAGTTTGAGGACTAATTCACCCCTCCACTTT.